Reported below is one T cell receptor beta chain. The antigen remains undetermined. The sample originates from a study of cytomegalovirus exposure and HLA in healthy donors. General study findings and limits: When analyzed later, a missense DCLRE1C variant was found to be linked to TCR beta V- and J-gene trimming.

Trimming cost V 2 bases and J 8 bases; bases outside gene matches: 6. This CDR3 contains 16 residues. CDR1 is SGHVS, CDR2 FQNEAQ, per germline. PCR primers comprised 60 Vbeta and 13 Jbeta primers. In the study's own analysis: Roughly 12 million of tens of millions of unique TCR beta chains were shared, per a later count. Assay: immunoSEQ multiplex PCR; the TCRdb copy retains only in-frame clones and omits some. From that table come the V and J calls and clone size; the DNA was used to work out D and trimming. The data show fewer than 130,000 clones, and the top ten clones hold approximately 0.6%. The rearrangement links TRBV7-8 to TRBJ2-1; TRBD2 aligns across 13 bases. The sequenced sample was PBMCs. The sequence was collected from a man aged 45-65 years in good health and CMV-seronegative. This chain's CDR3 is CASSLRTSGSFYEQFF. Written as DNA, the CDR3 is TGTGCCAGCAGCTTACGGACTAGCGGGAGTTTCTATGAGCAGTTCTTC.